A single sample is the source of the 10 T cell receptor beta chains below, sequenced in a study of T cells expressing NK-cell markers. TCRdb re-called the 5' RACE reads; every CDR3 protein appears as one record, without DNA. The ten most abundant clones cover roughly 3.6% of a sample with about 540,000 distinct CDR3 sequences. The sample consisted of blood T cells: a sorted CD56 or NKG2C T cell subset, CD4+ or CD8+ T cells, or bulk PBMC T cells (not recorded which). Receptors originate from a man aged 18 to 29 in good health.

CDR3 loop: CASSSPGGYDLHSTDTQYF. This rearrangement joins TRBV11-2 to TRBJ2-3; no DNA is available, so the TRBD1 call from TCRdb remains unchecked. CDR1 and CDR2 from the germline V gene are SGHAT and FQNNGV. The CDR3 extends over 19 amino acids.

The chain joins TRBV4-2 to TRBJ2-2; without DNA, the TCRdb call of TRBD2 cannot be checked. Germline V gene data show CDR1 as LGHNA and CDR2 as YNFKEQ. The CDR3 is made up of 19 amino acids. Here the CDR3 reads CASSPRGLAGGRGTGELFF.

V is TRBV28 and J is TRBJ2-1; absent DNA, TCRdb's TRBD1 call cannot be checked. The CDR3 runs to 13 residues. Germline V CDR1 and CDR2: MDHEN, SYDVKM. The CDR3 protein is CASSFVHATGEVF.

The chain's CDR3 is CASSIVPGAGELFF. The V gene is TRBV19, the J gene TRBJ2-2; TCRdb proposes TRBD1, but this gene call is untestable without DNA. Germline V lookup: CDR1 LNHDA, CDR2 SQIVND (reference sequence). The CDR3 is 14 amino acids.

This chain connects TRBV5-1 to TRBJ2-3; TCRdb gives TRBD1 as the D gene, but with no DNA this cannot be confirmed. The germline CDR1 and CDR2 sequences are SGHRS and YFSETQ. The CDR3 spans 17 residues. The CDR3 region is CASSYRPGRGNTDTQYF.

The chain uses TRBV12-3 or TRBV12-4 and TRBJ2-1; TCRdb's D call, TRBD2, is unchecked because there is no DNA. The CDR3 is made up of 17 amino acids. CDR3 in amino acids: CASSLVLAAGSYNEQFF.

The chain has TRBV25-1 and TRBJ2-7; TCRdb's assignment of TRBD1 cannot be checked, as there is no DNA. This CDR3 has 15 amino acids. Germline V CDR1 and CDR2: MGHDK, SYGVNS. This chain's CDR3 is CASSERRGFSYEQYF.

The chain employs TRBV29-1 and TRBJ1-1. From germline, CDR1 is SQVTM and CDR2 ANQGSEA. The CDR3 contains 13 residues. The CDR3 loop reads CSVESPLVGRAFF.

This chain uses TRBV6-5 with TRBJ2-3; the D gene TCRdb calls, TRBD2, cannot be checked with no DNA. This CDR3 has 17 residues. Looked up from germline, CDR1 is MNHEY and CDR2 is SVGAGI. This chain's CDR3 is CASSYGGRVVGTDTQYF.

The rearrangement links TRBV5-1 to TRBJ2-3; TCRdb calls TRBD2, which cannot be checked without DNA. This CDR3 is 18 amino acids long. Germline V lookup: CDR1 SGHRS, CDR2 YFSETQ. Here the CDR3 reads CASSLEPSGATSTDTQYF.